Following are 20 T cell receptor beta chains from one sample sequenced in a study of T cell responses to AZD1222 COVID-19 vaccine. The protocol was immunoSEQ multiplex PCR, while the TCRdb copy is restricted to in-frame clones and leaves out a portion. In the table there are under 95,000 clones, 70% to 90% of which are singletons. The starting material was peripheral blood, obtained 28 days after the second AZD1222 dose. These receptors all come from an adult who received the AZD1222 COVID-19 vaccine.

The chain carries TRBV7-9 and TRBJ1-2; D unresolved. Germline-derived CDR1 and CDR2 are SEHNR and FQNEAQ (reference sequence). V was clipped by 2 bases and J by 3 bases, with 10 bases between them. The CDR3 consists of 14 residues. For the CDR3, the DNA is TGTGCCAGCAGCTTACCGGCCGGTCACTATGGCTACACCTTC. Translating it yields CASSLPAGHYGYTF. The entire variable domain, with the rest obtained from reference TRBV7-9 and TRBJ1-2, is as follows: DTGVSQNPRHKITKRGQNVTFRCDPISEHNRLYWYRQTLGQGPEFLTYFQNEAQLEKSRLLSDRFSAERPKGSFSTLEIQRTEQGDSAMYLCASSLPAGHYGYTFGSGTRLTVV.

The J gene is TRBJ1-2, the V gene TRBV4-3, with TRBD1 matching 7 bases. Germline V CDR1 and CDR2: LGHNA, YSLEER. Trimming took 0 bases from V and 6 from J; bases not matched to a gene: 16. This CDR3 spans 18 amino acids. DNA of the CDR3: TGCGCCAGCAGCCAAGACACTATCCGTACAGGGGCTGCTCATGGCTACACCTTC. Amino acid sequence: CASSQDTIRTGAAHGYTF.

This clone has a handful of counts. The chain joins TRBV5-1 to TRBJ2-7; D not certain. This CDR3 has 12 amino acids. CDR1 is SGHRS and CDR2 is YFSETQ in the germline V gene. V lost 2 bases and J 0 bases, leaving 3 bases between the germline ends. The CDR3 DNA reads as TGCGCCAGCAGCTTCAGCTCCTACGAGCAGTACTTC. Its translation is CASSFSSYEQYF.

This clone has only a few counts. The chain employs TRBV7-2 and TRBJ2-7, with TRBD1 as a possible D gene (6 bases). Per the germline V gene, CDR1 is SGHTA and CDR2 is FQGNSA. The V end lost 1 base, the J end lost 4 bases, and 14 bases lay between the germline ends. CDR3 length: 15 residues. This chain's CDR3 is CASSLGAGAEYEQYF. The CDR3 DNA reads TGTGCCAGCAGCTTAGGGGCAGGGGCTGAGTACGAGCAGTACTTC.

This clone showed up just a few times. V usage is TRBV27 and J usage is TRBJ1-1, with D unresolved. Germline CDR1 MNHEY, CDR2 SMNVEV (reference sequence). The CDR3 length is 17 residues. Deletions cut 4 bases from V and 1 base from J, with 19 bases between. CDR3 nucleotide sequence: TGTGCCAGCAGTTCCCTTGGCGCCTCCTGGAGGAACACTGAAGCTTTCTTT. It specifies CASSSLGASWRNTEAFF.

The chain is built from TRBV7-3 and TRBJ2-7, with 7 bases fitting TRBD2. The V segment lost 5 bases and the J segment 2 bases; nucleotides outside the gene matches: 9. There are 15 residues in the CDR3. Per germline, CDR1 SGHTA and CDR2 FQGTGA. Written as DNA, the CDR3 is TGTGCCAGCAGCCCACAGGCGGGGGAGGCCTACGAGCAGTACTTC. Translated, it gives CASSPQAGEAYEQYF.

The chain joins TRBV4-3 to TRBJ2-7, with 10 bases that match TRBD1. CDR3 length equals 15 residues. The germline V gene has CDR1 LGHNA and CDR2 YSLEER. V dropped 3 bases and J dropped 4; count of bases not matched to a gene: 6. CDR3 nucleotide sequence: TGCGCCAGCAGCCACGGACAGGGGGATGTGTACGAGCAGTACTTC. It translates to CASSHGQGDVYEQYF.

The chain joins TRBV3-1 (or the pseudogene TRBV3-2) to TRBJ2-5, with TRBD1 identical over 10 bases. With V trimmed by 4 bases and J by 5 bases, 7 bases remained unmatched. Germline lookup yields CDR1 LGHDT and CDR2 YNNKEL (reference sequence). The CDR3 runs 15 residues. CDR3 region: CASSRGTGEVETQYF. CDR3 bases: TGTGCCAGCAGCCGTGGGACAGGGGAGGTTGAGACCCAGTACTTC.

The rearrangement links TRBV27 to TRBJ2-7; 9 nucleotides match TRBD1. The CDR3 sequence is 15 residues long. J gave up 3 bases and V 3 bases, and 6 bases lay outside the gene matches. CDR1 MNHEY and CDR2 SMNVEV come from the germline V gene (reference sequence). This chain's CDR3 is CASSLSRDRVYEQYF. The CDR3, as DNA: TGTGCCAGCAGTTTGTCCCGGGACAGGGTCTACGAGCAGTACTTC.

The rearrangement uses TRBV24-1 and TRBJ1-2; a weak D match, TRBD1 (5 bases). This CDR3 is 14 amino acids long. The germline gives CDR1 KGHDR, CDR2 SFDVKD. V was pared by 6 bases and J by 8 bases, with 18 bases between. The CDR3 loop is CATSPSGTRKGYTF. DNA of the CDR3: TGTGCCACCAGTCCCTCCGGGACCAGGAAAGGCTACACCTTC.

The chain uses TRBV7-9 and TRBJ1-2; a weak D match, TRBD1 (6 bases). V was pared by 6 bases and J by 3 bases, with 11 bases between. This CDR3 region has 13 residues. Germline assignment: CDR1 SEHNR and CDR2 FQNEAQ (reference sequence). CDR3 sequence reads: CASRSGADYGYTF. The CDR3 region has the DNA TGTGCCAGCAGATCGGGGGCGGACTATGGCTACACCTTC. The whole variable domain, remainder taken from reference TRBV7-9 and TRBJ1-2, is DTGVSQNPRHKITKRGQNVTFRCDPISEHNRLYWYRQTLGQGPEFLTYFQNEAQLEKSRLLSDRFSAERPKGSFSTLEIQRTEQGDSAMYLCASRSGADYGYTFGSGTRLTVV.

The V gene is TRBV18, the J gene TRBJ2-3; TRBD2 agrees at 12 bases. V was clipped by 8 bases and J by 3 bases; unmatched bases: 6. Germline lookup yields CDR1 KGHSH and CDR2 LQKENI. The CDR3 has 15 residues. CDR3 loop: CASAWTSGETDTQYF. The CDR3 DNA reads TGTGCCAGCGCCTGGACTAGCGGGGAAACAGATACGCAGTATTTT.

The V call is TRBV6-5, the J call TRBJ1-2; D unresolved. The CDR3 has 14 residues. Germline CDR1 reads MNHEY; CDR2 reads SVGAGI. Trimming took 6 bases from V and 1 from J, leaving 12 bases between them. The CDR3 nucleotides are TGTGCCAGCAGCCCCCATAATCTTAACTATGGCTACACCTTC. Its translation is CASSPHNLNYGYTF.

This chain uses TRBV4-1 with TRBJ2-4, with D unresolved. The CDR3 is made up of 20 amino acids. Per germline, CDR1 MGHRA and CDR2 YSYEKL. Trimming left V 1 base short and J 0 bases short, with 22 bases between. CDR3 coding DNA: TGCGCCAGCAGCCAAGTCCTGCAGCTAAATTCACCCCTAGCCAAAAACATTCAGTACTTC. This codes for CASSQVLQLNSPLAKNIQYF.

This clone was seen only once. V is TRBV3-1 (or the pseudogene TRBV3-2) and J is TRBJ2-2; 11 bases are shared with TRBD2. The junction had 3 bases not matched to a gene; V was cut back by 6 bases and J by 0 bases. The germline V gene encodes CDR1 LGHDT and CDR2 YNNKEL (reference sequence). This CDR3 is built from 16 residues. The CDR3 nucleotides read TGTGCCAGCAGAAGACTAGCGGGGACGAACACCGGGGAGCTGTTTTTT. This translates into CASRRLAGTNTGELFF.

The rearrangement joins TRBV28 to TRBJ2-5, with 8 bases aligning to TRBD1. Per germline, CDR1 MDHEN and CDR2 SYDVKM. Germline trimming cut 3 bases from V and 3 bases from J; bases unmatched to any gene: 6. This CDR3 has 15 amino acids. The CDR3 reads CASSFQGAWKETQYF. Here the CDR3 DNA reads TGTGCCAGCAGTTTTCAGGGGGCGTGGAAAGAGACCCAGTACTTC.

The chain joins TRBV7-2 to TRBJ2-7, with D maybe TRBD2 (5 bases). This CDR3 region has 14 residues. The V and J ends lost 1 base and 2 bases respectively, with 9 bases between them. CDR1 and CDR2 (germline): SGHTA, FQGNSA. DNA of the CDR3: TGTGCCAGCAGCTTAGTGGCGGGCGCCTACGAGCAGTACTTC. Translation gives CASSLVAGAYEQYF.

This chain joins TRBV18 and TRBJ1-5, with D hard to call. Trimming stripped 1 base from V and 5 bases from J, with 9 bases between. The CDR3 extends over 14 amino acids. Germline-derived CDR1 and CDR2 are KGHSH and LQKENI. The DNA for the CDR3 is TGTGCCAGCTCACCACAGGCAGGAGATCAGCCCCAGCATTTT. This translates into CASSPQAGDQPQHF.

The gene calls are TRBV6-5 and TRBJ1-2, with 7 nucleotides matching TRBD1. CDR1 MNHEY and CDR2 SVGAGI come from the germline V gene. The CDR3 contains 14 residues. V was pared by 8 bases and J by 3 bases, with 9 bases of the junction left unmatched. The CDR3 DNA follows: TGTGCCAGCTGCCAGGGGGTGGAGGACTATGGCTACACCTTC. It encodes CASCQGVEDYGYTF.

The chain links TRBV7-9 to TRBJ1-4, with a possible D match to TRBD1 (6 bases). The CDR3 is made up of 14 amino acids. The V gene's germline CDR1 is SEHNR and CDR2 FQNEAQ (reference sequence). V lost 5 bases and J lost 8, with 15 bases in between. CDR3 loop: CASSVRGGDEKLFF. The CDR3 DNA is TGTGCCAGCAGCGTGAGGGGGGGAGACGAAAAACTGTTTTTT.